There are many counts of the clone carrying this TCR beta chain. Antigen unknown. The data stem from a study of T-cell reconstitution after alpha-beta-depleted transplantation in children. Preparation of the TCRbeta library involved a method that used unique molecular identifiers. TCRdb itself ran the PCR reads through MiXCR, one entry per CDR3 protein. There are some 300,000 distinct CDR3 sequences in the sample; about a tenth occur only once, and just under 7.5% lies in the top ten. From germline, CDR1 is SGHAT and CDR2 FQNNGV. V was trimmed by 1 base and J by 6 bases, leaving 11 bases between them. This CDR3 has 14 residues. Findings and limits, study-wide: From newly produced T cells came most of the T-cell counts and diversity one year after transplant. Expanded graft clones, several hundred of them, were reportedly the source of alpha-beta T cells about two months after transplant. Recipient T cells and thymic progenitors that survived were the source of the high TCRbeta diversity seen at day 60 in some patients.

V gene TRBV11-2 combines with J gene TRBJ2-3; D unresolved. The material was PBMCs, obtained before TCRalphabeta/CD19-depleted stem cell transplant. The clonotype originates from a boy under three years old with acute myeloid leukemia, due to receive a stem cell transplant. CDR3 region: CASSLAHVTDTQYF. The CDR3 DNA sequence: TGTGCCAGCAGCTTAGCTCACGTCACGGATACGCAGTATTTT.